These 9 T cell receptor beta chains were all obtained from the same sample, sequenced in a study of CD8+ T cells in alopecia areata. Extracted RNA was reverse transcribed into cDNA, the sequencing template. The repertoire was sequenced with immunoSEQ multiplex PCR; TCRdb's copy has only in-frame clones and lacks some. The sample shows 70,000 or so clones, 29% of them seen only once. Regarding treatment: oral pan-JAK inhibitor, 5-10 mg twice daily. The starting material was CD8+ T cells sorted from blood, obtained at week 4, from a patient treated with tofacitinib. All receptors derive from a human donor with alopecia areata.

Only a few counts were recorded for this clone. V and J are TRBV9 and TRBJ2-1; 8 positions agree with TRBD2. The length of the CDR3 is 13 residues. Looked up from germline, CDR1 is SGDLS and CDR2 is YYNGEE. V was pared by 3 bases and J by 15 bases, with 11 bases of the junction left unmatched. DNA for the CDR3: TGTGCCAGCAGCGGGGTAGCGGGAAGGGGTTTGTTCTTC. It yields the protein CASSGVAGRGLFF.

This chain uses TRBV29-1 with TRBJ2-5; 8 nucleotides agree with TRBD2. Germline CDR1 reads SQVTM; CDR2 reads ANQGSEA. This CDR3 comprises 16 residues. The V gene end was trimmed by 0 bases and the J gene end by 2 bases; junction bases not matched to a gene: 8. CDR3 coding DNA: TGCAGCGTTGAAGATGGGCCGGGAGGGCGGCAAGAGACCCAGTACTTC. This sequence encodes CSVEDGPGGRQETQYF.

The rearrangement links TRBV27 to TRBJ2-2; D is unresolved. The CDR3 length is 14 residues. V shed 3 bases and J shed 5 bases, with 10 bases lying between them. Germline values: CDR1 MNHEY, CDR2 SMNVEV (reference sequence). CDR3: CASSLRVPTGELFF. The CDR3 DNA reads as TGTGCCAGCAGTTTGCGCGTACCAACCGGGGAGCTGTTTTTT.

This clone occurred a few times. The chain links TRBV27 to TRBJ2-7, with D possibly matching TRBD2 (6 bases). V was shortened by 6 bases and J by 0 bases, with 15 bases between the two germline ends. This CDR3 contains 15 residues. Germline CDR1 MNHEY, CDR2 SMNVEV (reference sequence). The chain's CDR3 is CASSLSGTASYEQYF. CDR3 nucleotide sequence: TGTGCCAGCAGCCTCTCCGGGACTGCCTCCTACGAGCAGTACTTC.

The chain recombines TRBV7-7 with TRBJ2-1, with 9 bases that match TRBD2. This CDR3 is built from 15 residues. Trimming took 3 bases from V and 5 from J; bases not matched to a gene: 5. Germline V gene sequence: CDR1 SSHAT, CDR2 FNYEAQ (reference sequence). Written as DNA, the CDR3 is TGTGCCAGCAGCTTGACTAGCGGAGGCCACAATGAGCAGTTCTTC. The encoded protein is CASSLTSGGHNEQFF.

The chain uses TRBV6-5 and TRBJ1-2; D unclear. Germline V gene data show CDR1 as MNHEY and CDR2 as SVGAGI. The CDR3 covers 13 residues. V lost 4 bases and J lost 4, with 10 bases in between. CDR3 sequence (DNA): TGTGCCAGCAGTTCGGACTTGACCTATGGCTACACCTTC. Translation: CASSSDLTYGYTF.

The chain employs TRBV29-1 and TRBJ2-7; 10 positions match TRBD1. The CDR3 length is 13 residues. With V trimmed by 6 bases and J by 1 base, 3 bases remained unmatched. CDR1 is SQVTM, CDR2 ANQGSEA, per germline. Written as DNA, the CDR3 is TGCAGCGTAAGACAGGGGGCTTCCTACGAGCAGTACTTC. It yields the protein CSVRQGASYEQYF.

The J gene is TRBJ2-1, the V gene TRBV7-3; D gene uncertain. Trimming removed 6 bases at V and 6 bases at J, with 6 bases between. The germline V gene has CDR1 SGHTA and CDR2 FQGTGA. The CDR3 covers 11 residues. CDR3 bases: TGTGCCAGCAGGGGTGTCAATGAGCAGTTCTTC. Its translation: CASRGVNEQFF.

This rearrangement joins TRBV23-1 to TRBJ2-1; 7 nucleotides match TRBD1. TRBV23-1 carries the ORF label, with uncertain function. The CDR3 loop spans 18 amino acids. Losses at the gene ends were 6 bases for V and 2 bases for J; bases not matched to a gene: 16. The CDR3 protein is CASSQKNTGTATYNEQFF. The CDR3, as DNA: TGCGCCAGCAGCCAAAAAAACACCGGGACAGCAACCTACAATGAGCAGTTCTTC.